A single sample gave rise to the 12 T cell receptor beta chains below, sequenced in a study of neoadjuvant anti-PD-1 for oral cavity cancer. Time point described: after neoadjuvant nivolumab, at surgical resection. Libraries were prepared by immunoSEQ multiplex PCR; TCRdb keeps only in-frame clonotypes and omits some of them. The table lists nearly 15,000 clones, around 40% of them singletons. Sequencing used tumor tissue, obtained after nivolumab (anti-PD-1) treatment. The receptor set was obtained from a person aged 35 to 85 with oral cavity squamous cell carcinoma.

This clone was counted between two and nine times. The CDR3 nucleotides are TGTGCCAGCAGGGGACCGAACTATGGCTACACCTTC. This translates into CASRGPNYGYTF. The V and J genes are TRBV9 and TRBJ1-2; maybe TRBD1 (5 bases). Trimming took 5 bases from V and 2 from J, leaving 7 bases between them. Germline CDR1 SGDLS, CDR2 YYNGEE. The CDR3 runs to 12 residues.

The table lists this clone with a few counts. The chain combines TRBV9 with TRBJ1-2; D gene unclear. Between the trimmed V and J ends, which lost 0 bases and 2 bases, there was a span of 8 bases. CDR1 is SGDLS and CDR2 is YYNGEE in the germline V gene. This CDR3 has 14 amino acids. CDR3 in DNA: TGTGCCAGCAGCGTAGAACTGGGGAACTATGGCTACACCTTC. Translating it yields CASSVELGNYGYTF.

The chain employs TRBV9 and TRBJ1-6; D is possibly TRBD1 (5 bases). Germline values: CDR1 SGDLS, CDR2 YYNGEE. CDR3 size: 14 residues. V was shortened by 2 bases and J by 6 bases, with 9 bases between the two germline ends. The CDR3 loop reads CASSVGALNSPLHF. The CDR3 bases are TGTGCCAGCAGCGTCGGGGCCCTTAATTCACCCCTCCACTTT. Using reference TRBV9 and TRBJ1-6 for the parts outside the CDR3, the full variable domain is DSGVTQTPKHLITATGQRVTLRCSPRSGDLSVYWYQQSLDQGLQFLIQYYNGEERAKGNILERFSAQQFPDLHSELNLSSLELGDSALYFCASSVGALNSPLHFGNGTRLTVT.

The rearrangement uses TRBV28 and TRBJ2-2; 9 nucleotides line up with TRBD1. This CDR3 comprises 17 residues. Germline-derived CDR1 and CDR2 are MDHEN and SYDVKM. Germline trimming cut 1 base from V and 4 bases from J; bases unmatched to any gene: 7. For the CDR3, the DNA is TGTGCCAGCAGTTTATCCCGGGGGACAGGGATCACCGGGGAGCTGTTTTTT. This codes for CASSLSRGTGITGELFF. Full variable domain (rest looked up from reference TRBV28 and TRBJ2-2): DVKVTQSSRYLVKRTGEKVFLECVQDMDHENMFWYRQDPGLGLRLIYFSYDVKMKEKGDIPEGYSVSREKKERFSLILESASTNQTSMYLCASSLSRGTGITGELFFGEGSRLTVL.

CDR3 region: CASSLSGAGGEAFF. CDR3 DNA sequence: TGTGCCAGCAGCTTATCAGGGGCGGGCGGTGAAGCTTTCTTT. The genes are TRBV11-2 and TRBJ1-1, with D maybe TRBD1 (6 bases). V gave up 2 bases and J gave up 7 bases, with 14 bases separating them. Per the germline V gene, CDR1 is SGHAT and CDR2 is FQNNGV. This CDR3 spans 14 amino acids. Using reference TRBV11-2 and TRBJ1-1 for the parts outside the CDR3, the full variable domain is EAGVAQSPRYKIIEKRQSVAFWCNPISGHATLYWYQQILGQGPKLLIQFQNNGVVDDSQLPKDRFSAERLKGVDSTLKIQPAKLEDSAVYLCASSLSGAGGEAFFGQGTRLTVV.

The chain carries TRBV11-3 and TRBJ2-7; D unclear. Deletions cut 0 bases from V and 2 bases from J, with 5 bases between. The CDR3 length is 13 residues. Looked up from germline, CDR1 is SGHNT and CDR2 is YENEEA. The CDR3 loop is CASSLDNAYEQYF. CDR3 DNA sequence: TGTGCCAGCAGCTTAGACAACGCCTACGAGCAGTACTTC.

The chain is built from TRBV23-1 and TRBJ1-5; D ambiguous. TRBV23-1 is an ORF, with its function uncertain. CDR3 size: 18 residues. V gave up 4 bases and J gave up 0 bases, with 19 bases separating them. This CDR3 is CASSLLFGRSYSNQPQHF. For the CDR3, the DNA is TGCGCCAGCAGTCTACTATTTGGGCGGTCTTATAGCAATCAGCCCCAGCATTTT.

This clone was picked up many times. This chain links TRBV4-3 with TRBJ2-6; no definite D call. Trimming removed 3 bases from V and 0 bases from J, with 15 bases in between. Looked up from germline, CDR1 is LGHNA and CDR2 is YSLEER. This CDR3 is built from 18 residues. In nucleotides, the CDR3 is TGCGCCAGCAGCCACAGAACAGTGGCCTCCTCTGGGGCCAACGTCCTGACTTTC. It is translated as CASSHRTVASSGANVLTF.

The genes are TRBV28 and TRBJ2-2; D uncertain. The CDR3 length is 13 residues. The germline CDR1 and CDR2 sequences are MDHEN and SYDVKM. V shed 8 bases and J shed 0 bases, with 7 bases lying between them. The CDR3 here is CASRAPNTGELFF. DNA of the CDR3: TGTGCCAGCCGGGCACCGAACACCGGGGAGCTGTTTTTT. Variable domain in full (rest from reference TRBV28 and TRBJ2-2): DVKVTQSSRYLVKRTGEKVFLECVQDMDHENMFWYRQDPGLGLRLIYFSYDVKMKEKGDIPEGYSVSREKKERFSLILESASTNQTSMYLCASRAPNTGELFFGEGSRLTVL.

Only a few counts were recorded for this clone. V gene TRBV10-3 combines with J gene TRBJ1-1; D might be TRBD1 (5 bases). V lost 6 bases to trimming and J lost 1 base, with 12 bases between them. This CDR3 is built from 14 residues. Germline CDR1 ENHRY, CDR2 SYGVKD. In DNA, the CDR3 is TGTGCCATCAGGAAAGACAGTCCGAACACTGAAGCTTTCTTT. Protein product: CAIRKDSPNTEAFF.

The chain joins TRBV2 to TRBJ2-1; tentatively, D is TRBD1 or TRBD2 (5 bases each). V was cut by 0 bases and J by 2 bases, with 5 bases left in between. Germline-derived CDR1 and CDR2 are SNHLY and FYNNEI. CDR3 length: 14 residues. In DNA, the CDR3 is TGTGCCAGCAGTGAAGCGGGGGCCTACAATGAGCAGTTCTTC. Translated: CASSEAGAYNEQFF.

The CDR3 DNA sequence: TGTGCCTGGAGTGTAGTGGGGACAGGAGAATACAATGAGCAGTTCTTC. Encoded protein: CAWSVVGTGEYNEQFF. The J gene is TRBJ2-1, the V gene TRBV30; 8 bases agree with TRBD1. V lost 0 bases to trimming and J lost 4 bases; unmatched junction nucleotides: 8. Germline CDR1 is GTSNPN and CDR2 is SVGIG (reference sequence). CDR3 size: 16 residues.